Sequencing of this T cell receptor (beta chain) was carried out in a study of human thymus T cells. This clone appeared once. The antigen remains unidentified. Sequencing was performed with immunoSEQ multiplex PCR; in TCRdb, only in-frame clones are kept and a portion is missing. The repertoire includes roughly 77,000 clones, roughly 96% of them detected once, and 0.03% to 0.035% sits in the top ten. Thymus tissue for the work was resected from patients undergoing corrective heart surgery. Among the donors, all were healthy Finnish infants having corrective surgery for congenital heart defects. V lost 10 bases to trimming and J lost 6 bases; unmatched junction nucleotides: 14. The CDR3 is 14 residues long. Germline V gene data show CDR1 as ENHRY and CDR2 as SYGVKD. Whole-study results and caveats: Among thymic and blood repertoires, usage of V and J genes appeared biased. Thymic repertoires of unrelated individuals were reported in related research to overlap highly.

The sequencing input was thymus tissue. This chain links TRBV10-3 with TRBJ1-2; 7 bases match TRBD1. The receptor was derived from a girl less than two years old with a congenital heart defect but otherwise immunologically healthy. The CDR3 loop is CATGTRGNYNGYTF. CDR3 DNA: TGTGCCACCGGGACCAGGGGGAATTACAATGGCTACACCTTC.